A single sample gave rise to the 4 T cell receptor beta chains below, sequenced in a study of T cells after yellow fever vaccination. TCRdb re-called the 5' RACE reads through MiXCR, storing one row per CDR3 protein. The data hold 4,000 to 5,000 distinct CDR3 sequences, with 7.8% observed a single time. The sequencing here drew on PBMCs, either bulk or a sorted T-cell subset (CD4+, CD8+, memory, or dextramer-sorted; not recorded which), taken 35 to 50 days after the first yellow fever vaccination. These receptors all come from a man between 18 and 29 years old who received the YFV17D yellow fever vaccine.

The chain joins TRBV25-1 to TRBJ2-7, with D perhaps TRBD2 (6 bases). The CDR3 is 12 amino acids. The germline V gene has CDR1 MGHDK and CDR2 SYGVNS. The V gene lost 6 bases and the J gene lost 9 bases, with 15 bases spanning the gap. DNA for the CDR3: TGTGCCAGCAGCGACGGGGGACGGTGGCAGTACTTC. Residues: CASSDGGRWQYF.

This clonotype appeared many times. The CDR3 bases are TGCGCCAGCAGCTTGATTAGCACAGATACGCAGTATTTT. It yields the protein CASSLISTDTQYF. The chain combines TRBV5-1 with TRBJ2-3, with D hard to call. V lost 1 base and J lost 0, with 3 bases in between. Germline values: CDR1 SGHRS, CDR2 YFSETQ. This CDR3 spans 13 amino acids.

This clonotype was seen ten or more times. V gene TRBV24-1 combines with J gene TRBJ2-3; TRBD1 might be the D (6 bases). CDR3 length equals 12 residues. Trimming left V 2 bases short and J 15 bases short, with 14 bases between. In germline, CDR1 is KGHDR, CDR2 SFDVKD. The CDR3 here is CATSDSGQRIYF. Written as DNA, the CDR3 is TGTGCCACCAGTGATTCTGGACAGCGTATATATTTT.

This clonotype was seen at least ten times. This chain links TRBV5-1 with TRBJ2-1; 12 bases line up with TRBD2. The CDR3 consists of 15 residues. Germline CDR1 SGHRS, CDR2 YFSETQ. The V segment lost 5 bases and the J segment 3 bases; nucleotides outside the gene matches: 3. The CDR3: CASRASGGGYNEQFF. CDR3 coding DNA: TGCGCCAGCAGGGCTAGCGGGGGGGGCTACAATGAGCAGTTCTTC.